These 11 T cell receptor beta chains originate from one sample sequenced in a study of beta chain features in type 1 diabetes. Expressed TCRB transcripts were sequenced, since all the RNA that had been isolated was reverse transcribed. The table came from immunoSEQ multiplex PCR; TCRdb's copy has only in-frame clones and leaves some out. The sample holds 95,000 to 150,000 clones, about 15% seen once. Findings and limits, study-wide: Patients with Type 1 diabetes showed moderately but significantly shorter TCRB CDR3s in all four CD4+ subsets.

These receptors are not linked to any known antigen. Sequencing input: central memory CD4+ T cells from blood. The receptors come from a man under 40 with type 1 diabetes.

This clone was detected only a few times. The chain carries TRBV10-3 and TRBJ2-7; TRBD1 is a possible D gene (6 bases). V lost 0 bases and J 3 bases, leaving 9 bases between the germline ends. The germline V gene encodes CDR1 ENHRY and CDR2 SYGVKD. This CDR3 has 14 amino acids. Here the CDR3 reads CAISESGHNYEQYF. CDR3 nucleotides: TGTGCCATCAGTGAGTCGGGACACAACTACGAGCAGTACTTC.

There are a few counts of this clone. This chain links TRBV5-1 with TRBJ1-1; D perhaps matches TRBD1 (5 bases). This CDR3 spans 15 amino acids. Germline V gene sequence: CDR1 SGHRS, CDR2 YFSETQ. Trimming shortened V by 0 bases and J by 8 bases, and 17 bases separated the two germline ends. CDR3: CASSLGVLGGAEAFF. CDR3 DNA: TGCGCCAGCAGCTTGGGCGTCCTAGGAGGGGCCGAAGCTTTCTTT.

The V call is TRBV4-2, the J call TRBJ2-6; D perhaps matches TRBD1 (5 bases). V lost 0 bases, J lost 0 bases, and 12 bases lay in between. This CDR3 spans 18 amino acids. CDR1 and CDR2 from the germline V gene are LGHNA and YNFKEQ. The CDR3 nucleotides read TGTGCCAGCAGCCAAGATTCAAACAGGTACTCTGGGGCCAACGTCCTGACTTTC. Encoded protein: CASSQDSNRYSGANVLTF.

The CDR3 sequence: CASSEARYTEAFF. CDR3 sequence (DNA): TGTGCCAGCAGTGAGGCACGTTACACTGAAGCTTTCTTT. This chain uses TRBV2 with TRBJ1-1; D remains unclear. This CDR3 spans 13 amino acids. CDR1 and CDR2 from the germline V gene are SNHLY and FYNNEI. V was pared by 3 bases and J by 3 bases, with 8 bases between. The full variable domain, rest sourced from reference TRBV2 and TRBJ1-1, is EPEVTQTPSHQVTQMGQEVILRCVPISNHLYFYWYRQILGQKVEFLVSFYNNEISEKSEIFDDQFSVERPDGSNFTLKIRSTKLEDSAMYFCASSEARYTEAFFGQGTRLTVV.

A few counts support this clone. The gene calls are TRBV25-1 and TRBJ2-1; 7 nucleotides line up with TRBD1. The CDR3 is 16 residues long. CDR1 is MGHDK, CDR2 SYGVNS, per germline. The ends lost 3 bases at V and 7 bases at J; junction bases unmatched: 12. This CDR3 is CASSDYGRGNRNEQFF. The CDR3 coding sequence is TGTGCCAGCAGTGATTATGGCAGGGGGAATAGGAATGAGCAGTTCTTC.

This chain joins TRBV29-1 and TRBJ2-4; 11 bases map to TRBD2. Germline lookup yields CDR1 SQVTM and CDR2 ANQGSEA. The CDR3 totals 15 residues. J gave up 6 bases and V 2 bases, and 6 bases lay outside the gene matches. The CDR3 protein is CSVESLAGGPNIQYF. DNA of the CDR3: TGCAGCGTTGAATCTCTAGCGGGGGGTCCAAACATTCAGTACTTC.

This chain connects TRBV6-6 to TRBJ1-1; D possibly corresponds to TRBD1 (5 bases). Germline V gene data show CDR1 as MNHNY and CDR2 as SVGAGI (reference sequence). There are 15 residues in the CDR3. V was cut by 5 bases and J by 4 bases, with 17 bases left in between. The CDR3 is CASSPFGRGGTEAFF. Here the CDR3 DNA reads TGTGCCAGCAGTCCCTTCGGGAGGGGAGGCACTGAAGCTTTCTTT.

Concerning this clone: A read error may explain this, as a much larger clone is one base away. This chain joins TRBV11-3 and TRBJ2-5; D unclear. V was cut by 4 bases and J by 1 base, with 1 base left in between. This CDR3 has 11 residues. Germline lookup yields CDR1 SGHNT and CDR2 YENEEA. The CDR3 loop is CASSSQETQYF. DNA for the CDR3: TGTGCCAGCAGCTCCCAAGAGACCCAGTACTTC.

This clone was detected only a few times. The chain combines TRBV19 with TRBJ2-7, with 11 bases matching TRBD1. The V and J ends lost 6 bases and 3 bases, in that order; junction bases with no gene match: 7. CDR3 length equals 15 residues. Germline V gives CDR1 LNHDA, CDR2 SQIVND (reference sequence). The CDR3 coding sequence is TGTGCCAGTAGCAGGTTCGGGACAGGGGGCTACGAGCAGTACTTC. Amino acid sequence: CASSRFGTGGYEQYF.

This clone showed up just a few times. The gene calls are TRBV28 and TRBJ1-5, with unresolved D. V was shortened by 6 bases and J by 5 bases, with 8 bases between the two germline ends. Germline values: CDR1 MDHEN, CDR2 SYDVKM. CDR3 size: 12 residues. The CDR3 DNA sequence: TGTGCCAGCAGCGAGTCCCATCAGCCCCAGCATTTT. This translates into CASSESHQPQHF.

This rearrangement joins TRBV30 to TRBJ1-5; D is unclear. This CDR3 region has 13 residues. Trimming took off 2 bases at V and 6 bases at J, with 11 bases between the two ends. CDR1 and CDR2 (germline): GTSNPN, SVGIG (reference sequence). Here the CDR3 DNA reads TGTGCCTGGAGTAGACGTAATGGTCAGCCCCAGCATTTT. It codes for CAWSRRNGQPQHF.